This T cell receptor (beta chain) was sequenced for a study of T cell changes during pregnancy in multiple sclerosis. V dropped 0 bases and J dropped 7 bases, with 14 bases sitting between them. The germline gives CDR1 LNHNV, CDR2 YYDKDF (reference sequence). The length of the CDR3 is 15 residues. The repertoire was sequenced with immunoSEQ multiplex PCR; TCRdb's copy has only in-frame clones and lacks some. This sample has about 60,000 clones, with 90% to 97% found just once. This clone was recorded once. The sample in question was CD8+ T cells from peripheral blood mononuclear cells, obtained after pregnancy. The chain couples TRBV15 to TRBJ2-3, with a possible D match to TRBD2 (7 bases). This clonotype was obtained from a female donor with multiple sclerosis, enrolled in a pregnancy study. CDR3 amino acids: CATSRDRGAGNTQYF. DNA of the CDR3: TGTGCCACCAGCAGAGATCGGGGGGCAGGAAATACGCAGTATTTT.